The T cell receptor beta chain described here comes from a study of blood T cell repertoires in COVID-19. Overall study: There were acute and convalescent COVID-19 samples, and they came from the United States, Italy and Spain.

Germline V lookup: CDR1 MNHEY, CDR2 SMNVEV (reference sequence). The CDR3 contains 13 residues. J lost 5 bases, V lost 5 bases, and 2 bases had no gene match. Profiled with immunoSEQ multiplex PCR; TCRdb holds only in-frame clones, not every one. Among approximately 140,000 clones, approximately 86% were seen once, and the ten largest hold roughly 3%. The sequencing input was peripheral blood. This chain joins TRBV27 and TRBJ2-3; TRBD2 aligns across 9 bases. The TCR was taken from a man between 70 and 80 years old with acute or convalescent COVID-19. CDR3 bases: TGTGCCAGCAGTGGACTAGCGCAAGATACGCAGTATTTT. Translation: CASSGLAQDTQYF.